Below are 14 T cell receptor beta chains sequenced from a single sample in a study of radiation and T cells in renal cell carcinoma. Profiling relied on immunoSEQ multiplex PCR, and the TCRdb table lists in-frame clones only, not all of them. Of around 170,000 clones detected, 88% appear once; the ten largest clones hold about 11%. Specified time point: blood 4 weeks post-SBRT, at nephrectomy. The treatment was: 15 Gy SBRT to primary tumor, nephrectomy 4 weeks later. The specimen was blood, collected from a patient whose treatment included radiotherapy and nephrectomy. These TCRs come from a woman between 50 and 59 years old with renal cell carcinoma.

The chain joins TRBV7-6 to TRBJ1-1; D is possibly TRBD1 (6 bases). The germline V gene has CDR1 SGHVS and CDR2 FNYEAQ. The V and J ends lost 2 bases and 5 bases respectively, with 21 bases between them. This CDR3 comprises 17 residues. The CDR3 DNA is TGTGCCAGCAGCTTACGCCCAGGGGCGCGAGGTTGGACTGAAGCTTTCTTT. Translation gives CASSLRPGARGWTEAFF.

The V gene is TRBV15, the J gene TRBJ1-5; 7 bases map to TRBD1. The CDR3 length is 17 residues. Germline loops: CDR1 LNHNV, CDR2 YYDKDF (reference sequence). V gave up 3 bases and J gave up 0 bases; unmatched junction bases: 8. DNA for the CDR3: TGTGCCACCAGCAGCAAACAGGGGCCGATTAGCAATCAGCCCCAGCATTTT. It codes for CATSSKQGPISNQPQHF.

Written as DNA, the CDR3 is TGTGCCAGCAGAAAGACTAGCGGGGGCTCGGATACGCAGTATTTT. It codes for CASRKTSGGSDTQYF. The chain couples TRBV2 to TRBJ2-3; 12 bases map to TRBD2. Germline V gene lookup returns CDR1 SNHLY and CDR2 FYNNEI. The trim removed 6 bases at V and 6 bases at J, leaving 7 bases unmatched. The CDR3 has 15 residues.

This clone was counted once. The chain has TRBV7-2 and TRBJ2-7; 12 nucleotides line up with TRBD2. J lost 3 bases, V lost 5 bases, and 5 bases had no gene match. Germline CDR1 and CDR2: SGHTA and FQGNSA. The CDR3 loop spans 15 amino acids. The CDR3 loop is CASSPRTSGDYEQYF. In nucleotides, the CDR3 is TGTGCCAGCAGCCCGAGGACTAGCGGGGACTACGAGCAGTACTTC.

This clone came up a few times. The genes are TRBV4-2 and TRBJ1-1, with D tentatively TRBD1 (5 bases). Trimming left V 2 bases short and J 2 bases short, with 12 bases between. Germline CDR1 LGHNA, CDR2 YNFKEQ. The CDR3 loop spans 15 amino acids. The CDR3 protein is CASSQPGTPNTEAFF. As DNA, the CDR3 is TGTGCCAGCAGCCAACCTGGGACGCCCAACACTGAAGCTTTCTTT.

The V call is TRBV11-2, the J call TRBJ2-6, with D uncertain. Germline loops: CDR1 SGHAT, CDR2 FQNNGV. Between the trimmed V and J ends, which lost 0 bases and 0 bases, there was a span of 3 bases. The CDR3 consists of 15 residues. CDR3 bases: TGTGCCAGCAGCTTAGACCCCTCTGGGGCCAACGTCCTGACTTTC. Its protein product is CASSLDPSGANVLTF.

This clone was seen a handful of times. The V gene is TRBV4-1, the J gene TRBJ1-5; no clear D gene. The CDR3 covers 15 residues. Trimming removed 5 bases at V and 0 bases at J, with 11 bases between. CDR1 MGHRA and CDR2 YSYEKL come from the germline V gene. The CDR3 spells CASSDRVHSNQPQHF. CDR3 in DNA: TGCGCCAGCAGCGACCGGGTCCATAGCAATCAGCCCCAGCATTTT.

The V and J genes are TRBV5-1 and TRBJ2-7, with TRBD1 as a possible D gene (6 bases). This CDR3 has 14 residues. Germline assignment: CDR1 SGHRS and CDR2 YFSETQ. Trimming took 1 base from V and 11 from J, leaving 19 bases between them. CDR3 nucleotide sequence: TGCGCCAGCAGCTTGACCTTACAGACAGGAGAGGAGTACTTC. It translates to CASSLTLQTGEEYF.

This chain uses TRBV7-2 with TRBJ1-1; D gene unclear. CDR3 length: 14 amino acids. Looked up from germline, CDR1 is SGHTA and CDR2 is FQGNSA. V gave up 0 bases and J gave up 0 bases, with 5 bases separating them. CDR3 protein: CASSLADLNTEAFF. CDR3 nucleotides: TGTGCCAGCAGCTTAGCAGACCTGAACACTGAAGCTTTCTTT.

This chain uses TRBV11-1 with TRBJ2-2, with TRBD2 matching over 11 bases. J gave up 1 base and V 4 bases, and 8 bases lay outside the gene matches. Germline V gene data show CDR1 as SGHAT and CDR2 as FQDESV (reference sequence). The CDR3 is 18 amino acids. The CDR3 nucleotides read TGTGCCAGCAGCTCCCAAAATCTAGCGGGGGGGAACACCGGGGAGCTGTTTTTT. Protein: CASSSQNLAGGNTGELFF.

The genes are TRBV4-3 and TRBJ2-3; tentative D call: TRBD2 (6 bases). Trimming removed 0 bases from V and 1 base from J, with 14 bases in between. Germline CDR1 reads LGHNA; CDR2 reads YSLEER. This CDR3 has 17 amino acids. The CDR3 DNA sequence: TGCGCCAGCAGCCAAGAATGGGCTAGCGCGGGCACAGATACGCAGTATTTT. Translated: CASSQEWASAGTDTQYF.

This clone came up a few times. This chain connects TRBV7-2 to TRBJ1-2; 8 bases line up with TRBD1. V lost 5 bases to trimming and J lost 3 bases; unmatched junction nucleotides: 2. The CDR3 length is 13 residues. Per the germline V gene, CDR1 is SGHTA and CDR2 is FQGNSA. CDR3 loop: CASSLTGDYGYTF. The CDR3 DNA sequence: TGTGCCAGCAGCCTGACAGGGGACTATGGCTACACCTTC. Full variable domain (outside the CDR3, taken from reference TRBV7-2 and TRBJ1-2): GAGVSQSPSNKVTEKGKDVELRCDPISGHTALYWYRQSLGQGLEFLIYFQGNSAPDKSGLPSDRFSAERTGGSVSTLTIQRTQQEDSAVYLCASSLTGDYGYTFGSGTRLTVV.

The table lists this clone with a count of one. This sequence joins TRBV5-4 and TRBJ1-1, with D hard to call. Germline CDR1 SGHNT, CDR2 YYREEE (reference sequence). Trimming left V 2 bases short and J 10 bases short, with 12 bases between. This CDR3 is built from 12 residues. The CDR3 DNA is TGTGCCAGCAGCTTTACTGGGGTGGGAGCTTTCTTT. This codes for CASSFTGVGAFF.

This chain joins TRBV19 and TRBJ1-2; the match to TRBD1 covers 7 bases. Germline V gene lookup returns CDR1 LNHDA and CDR2 SQIVND (reference sequence). The CDR3 loop spans 16 amino acids. With V trimmed by 5 bases and J by 4 bases, 13 bases remained unmatched. The CDR3, as DNA: TGTGCCAGTAGTGTGAGGGACAGTAGTTTCATCTATGGCTACACCTTC. Its translation: CASSVRDSSFIYGYTF.